The 7 T cell receptor beta chains presented below share a single source sample, sequenced in a study of metastatic and nonmetastatic thyroid tumors. TCRdb recomputed clones from the PCR reads via MiXCR. The repertoire has 60,000 to 75,000 clones, approximately 4.1% of them found once; the top ten carry 20% to 25%. All patients were untreated before thyroid surgery. The sequenced material came from blood. Receptors originate from a female donor with papillary thyroid cancer or a benign thyroid nodule (not recorded which). Some clones in this sample may be carry-over from other donors' samples.

The table lists this clone with a few counts. The junction does not match germline at one end; this may be a read error. The rearrangement links TRBV24-1 to TRBJ2-1, with D perhaps matching TRBD1 or TRBD2 (7 bases each). Germline lookup yields CDR1 KGHDR and CDR2 SFDVKD. This CDR3 is built from 13 residues. CDR3 sequence: CDTSEPGGDEQFF. DNA of the CDR3: TGTGACACCAGTGAACCAGGGGGGGATGAGCAGTTCTTC.

This clone has more than one count but fewer than ten. This chain connects TRBV28 to TRBJ1-2; a weak D match, TRBD1 (5 bases). In germline, CDR1 is MDHEN, CDR2 SYDVKM. V was clipped by 6 bases and J by 0 bases, with 14 bases between them. This CDR3 comprises 15 residues. The CDR3 here is CASRATGVANYGYTF. Here the CDR3 DNA reads TGTGCCAGCAGAGCTACGGGGGTAGCTAACTATGGCTACACCTTC.

This clone was counted only a few times. Its ends do not fully match the called genes, so a read error is possible. The chain is built from TRBV6-9 and TRBJ2-7; D is ambiguous. The germline V gene encodes CDR1 MNHGY and CDR2 SVAAGI. The CDR3 totals 14 residues. CDR3 coding DNA: TGTGCCAGCAGTTACGAGTGGATCGTCGCCAGTGAAAACTTC. It codes for CASSYEWIVASENF.

Concerning this clone itself: The sample contains more than one DNA sequence encoding this CDR3. This chain joins TRBV2 and TRBJ1-5, with 8 bases fitting TRBD1. J lost 7 bases, V lost 11 bases, and 19 bases had no gene match. The CDR3 extends over 16 amino acids. The germline CDR1 and CDR2 sequences are SNHLY and FYNNEI. The CDR3 region is CAASGAGGLSGQPQHF. CDR3 DNA sequence: TGTGCCGCCTCCGGCGCAGGGGGCCTTTCGGGGCAGCCCCAGCATTTT.

This clone was counted a few times. The junction does not match germline at one end; this may be a read error. The rearrangement joins TRBV28 to TRBJ1-5; D is possibly TRBD1 (5 bases). In germline, CDR1 is MDHEN, CDR2 SYDVKM. This CDR3 is built from 16 residues. The CDR3 loop is CASSSGGTVGYHPQHF. In nucleotides, the CDR3 is TGTGCCAGCAGCTCCGGGGGTACGGTTGGCTATCATCCCCAGCATTTT.

This clone was counted many times. The CDR3 is CSARDFAVGSGGEQYF. The CDR3 nucleotides are TGCAGTGCTAGAGATTTCGCGGTGGGGTCGGGCGGCGAGCAGTACTTC. The chain combines TRBV20-1 with TRBJ2-7; D is ambiguous. The germline V gene has CDR1 DFQATT and CDR2 SNEGSKA (reference sequence). CDR3 size: 16 residues. Trimming cost V 0 bases and J 6 bases, with 21 bases left between them.

The CDR3 here is CASSESYAGTGREQYF. The CDR3 bases are TGCGCCAGCAGTGAGTCTTACGCCGGGACAGGGCGCGAGCAGTACTTC. The rearrangement uses TRBV10-1 and TRBJ2-7, with 9 bases lining up with TRBD1. V trimming: 0 bases; J trimming: 6 bases; junction bases outside the gene matches: 9. CDR1 is WNHNN and CDR2 is SYGVQD in the germline V gene (reference sequence). The CDR3 is 16 amino acids.